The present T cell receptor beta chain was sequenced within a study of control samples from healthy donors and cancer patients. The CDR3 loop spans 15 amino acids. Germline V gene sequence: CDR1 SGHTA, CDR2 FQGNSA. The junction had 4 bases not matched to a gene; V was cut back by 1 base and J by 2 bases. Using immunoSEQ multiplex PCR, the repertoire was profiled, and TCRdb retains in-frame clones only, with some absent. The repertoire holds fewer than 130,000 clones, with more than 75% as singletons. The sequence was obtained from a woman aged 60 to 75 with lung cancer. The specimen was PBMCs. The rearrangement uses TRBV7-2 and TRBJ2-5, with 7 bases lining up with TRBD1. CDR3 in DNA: TGTGCCAGCAGCTTAGGGACAGGTCTGCAAGAGACCCAGTACTTC. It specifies CASSLGTGLQETQYF.